Each of the 32 T cell receptor beta chains below was sequenced from the same sample in a study of OX40 agonist ivuxolimab in advanced cancers. The assay was immunoSEQ multiplex PCR, and TCRdb's table has in-frame clones only and misses some. Of approximately 32,000 clones in the sample, about nine tenths were seen once. Sequencing was performed on CD4+ or CD8+ T cells sorted from blood, taken in a trial of the OX40 agonist ivuxolimab. These receptors all come from an adult with an advanced solid tumor such as melanoma, head and neck, liver or kidney cancer.

The rearrangement links TRBV7-6 to TRBJ2-7; 7 positions agree with TRBD2. This CDR3 is 15 amino acids long. V lost 4 bases, J lost 6 bases, and 12 bases stayed unmatched. CDR1 and CDR2 from the germline V gene are SGHVS and FNYEAQ. The CDR3 DNA is TGTGCCAGCAGCTGGGAAGTGGCGGGAGAGACCGAGCAGTACTTC. Translating gives CASSWEVAGETEQYF. Using reference TRBV7-6 and TRBJ2-7 for the parts outside the CDR3, the full variable domain is GAGVSQSPRYKVTKRGQDVALRCDPISGHVSLYWYRQALGQGPEFLTYFNYEAQQDKSGLPNDRFSAERPEGSISTLTIQRTEQRDSAMYRCASSWEVAGETEQYFGPGTRLTVT.

This chain links TRBV11-2 with TRBJ2-5, with D perhaps TRBD2 (5 bases). The V end was cut by 0 bases, the J end by 7 bases, with 15 bases between. This CDR3 has 15 residues. From germline, CDR1 is SGHAT and CDR2 FQNNGV. The CDR3 DNA follows: TGTGCCAGCAGCTTAGAGGTTGGGGAGCTTATGACCCAGTACTTC. Amino acids: CASSLEVGELMTQYF.

The CDR3 nucleotides are TGTGCCAGCAGCCTCGACAGAGGCTACACCTTC. Its translation is CASSLDRGYTF. The chain is built from TRBV28 and TRBJ1-2; D is perhaps TRBD1 (5 bases). V was cut by 6 bases and J by 8 bases, with 10 bases left in between. CDR3 length: 11 residues. Germline V gene sequence: CDR1 MDHEN, CDR2 SYDVKM.

CDR3 sequence: CASRGTDPSSAQHF. CDR3 DNA sequence: TGTGCCAGCAGGGGGACGGATCCCTCTTCGGCCCAGCATTTT. The rearrangement uses TRBV28 and TRBJ1-5; TRBD1 might be the D (5 bases). V lost 6 bases and J lost 11, with 20 bases in between. Germline values: CDR1 MDHEN, CDR2 SYDVKM. The CDR3 is made up of 14 amino acids. Full variable domain (remainder filled in from reference TRBV28 and TRBJ1-5): DVKVTQSSRYLVKRTGEKVFLECVQDMDHENMFWYRQDPGLGLRLIYFSYDVKMKEKGDIPEGYSVSREKKERFSLILESASTNQTSMYLCASRGTDPSSAQHFGDGTRLSIL.

V gene TRBV2 combines with J gene TRBJ1-1; D uncertain. Germline assignment: CDR1 SNHLY and CDR2 FYNNEI. This CDR3 is 12 amino acids long. Trimming cost V 2 bases and J 7 bases, with 8 bases left between them. The CDR3 DNA reads TGTGCCAGCAGTGAATTGTCGGATGAAGCTTTCTTT. Translated, it gives CASSELSDEAFF.

V is TRBV2 and J is TRBJ1-1; D is uncertain. This CDR3 has 13 residues. V lost 7 bases and J lost 3, with 12 bases in between. Germline V gives CDR1 SNHLY, CDR2 FYNNEI. The CDR3: CASIQSPYTEAFF. Written as DNA, the CDR3 is TGTGCCAGCATTCAGTCCCCTTACACTGAAGCTTTCTTT.

The J gene is TRBJ2-7, the V gene TRBV5-1; TRBD1 matches at 9 bases. CDR3 size: 14 residues. V gave up 4 bases and J gave up 4 bases; unmatched junction bases: 6. Germline V gene sequence: CDR1 SGHRS, CDR2 YFSETQ. The CDR3 DNA reads as TGCGCCAGCAGCACTCCGGGACAGGGATACGAGCAGTACTTC. The encoded protein is CASSTPGQGYEQYF. The full variable domain, its missing parts supplied by reference TRBV5-1 and TRBJ2-7, is KAGVTQTPRYLIKTRGQQVTLSCSPISGHRSVSWYQQTPGQGLQFLFEYFSETQRNKGNFPGRFSGRQFSNSRSEMNVSTLELGDSALYLCASSTPGQGYEQYFGPGTRLTVT.

V usage is TRBV11-2 and J usage is TRBJ2-7, with 10 bases identical to TRBD1. V lost 1 base, J lost 6 bases, and 12 bases stayed unmatched. The CDR3 has 17 residues. Germline V lookup: CDR1 SGHAT, CDR2 FQNNGV. CDR3 DNA: TGTGCCAGCAGCTTAGTGAGGCTCCGGGACAGGGGCAGCGAGCAGTACTTC. Amino acid sequence: CASSLVRLRDRGSEQYF.

The V call is TRBV10-3, the J call TRBJ2-2; 11 bases are shared with TRBD2. The V gene end was trimmed by 6 bases and the J gene end by 5 bases; junction bases not matched to a gene: 5. The length of the CDR3 is 15 residues. The germline CDR1 and CDR2 sequences are ENHRY and SYGVKD. CDR3 region: CAIRTSGTETGELFF. The CDR3 DNA follows: TGTGCCATCAGGACTAGCGGGACGGAAACCGGGGAGCTGTTTTTT.

This clone turned up a few times. This chain connects TRBV18 to TRBJ2-5; 12 positions agree with TRBD2. This CDR3 spans 15 amino acids. The ends lost 1 base at V and 3 bases at J; junction bases unmatched: 0. Per the germline V gene, CDR1 is KGHSH and CDR2 is LQKENI. CDR3: CASSPRLAGEETQYF. The DNA of the CDR3 is TGTGCCAGCTCACCACGACTAGCGGGAGAAGAGACCCAGTACTTC. Full variable domain (missing parts from reference TRBV18 and TRBJ2-5): NAGVMQNPRHLVRRRGQEARLRCSPMKGHSHVYWYRQLPEEGLKFMVYLQKENIIDESGMPKERFSAEFPKEGPSILRIQQVVRGDSAAYFCASSPRLAGEETQYFGPGTRLLVL.

This chain links TRBV30 with TRBJ2-2; unclear D gene. The germline V gene encodes CDR1 GTSNPN and CDR2 SVGIG (reference sequence). This CDR3 is 14 amino acids long. Trimming took 0 bases from V and 0 from J, leaving 5 bases between them. The CDR3 nucleotides read TGTGCCTGGAGTGTAGGGACGAACACCGGGGAGCTGTTTTTT. It specifies CAWSVGTNTGELFF.

This chain links TRBV28 with TRBJ1-2; no firm D call. The germline gives CDR1 MDHEN, CDR2 SYDVKM. The V end was cut by 4 bases, the J end by 6 bases, with 6 bases between. There are 11 residues in the CDR3. Here the CDR3 reads CASSSFDGYTF. CDR3 bases: TGTGCCAGCAGTTCCTTTGATGGCTACACCTTC.

This chain links TRBV28 with TRBJ2-5; tentative D call: TRBD1 (6 bases). The J call may be in error: the DNA end matches TRBJ2-7 better. CDR1 is MDHEN, CDR2 SYDVKM, per germline. The CDR3 has 14 amino acids. The CDR3 is CASSLLHRDYEQYF. The CDR3 coding sequence is TGTGCCAGCAGTTTATTGCACAGGGACTACGAGCAGTACTTC.

This chain joins TRBV5-1 and TRBJ2-5; TRBD2 matches at 13 bases. Germline assignment: CDR1 SGHRS and CDR2 YFSETQ. V was pared by 0 bases and J by 5 bases, with 7 bases of the junction left unmatched. The CDR3 has 17 amino acids. CDR3: CASSLVLAGGPGETQYF. The CDR3 DNA follows: TGCGCCAGCAGCTTGGTACTAGCGGGAGGGCCCGGGGAGACCCAGTACTTC.

This clone was counted between two and nine times. The chain uses TRBV6-1 and TRBJ1-1; D uncertain. This CDR3 is 13 amino acids long. Germline CDR1 is MNHNS and CDR2 is SASEGT. The germline V and J ends were trimmed by 2 bases and 1 base, with 5 bases remaining between them. CDR3 sequence: CASSERENTEAFF. CDR3 nucleotides: TGTGCCAGCAGTGAACGCGAGAACACTGAAGCTTTCTTT.

The chain carries TRBV5-1 and TRBJ2-5; D possibly corresponds to TRBD2 (5 bases). The germline gives CDR1 SGHRS, CDR2 YFSETQ. Trimming left V 2 bases short and J 1 base short, with 15 bases between. The CDR3 extends over 16 amino acids. CDR3 DNA: TGCGCCAGCAGCTTCGAGGGCACGGGCCGCCAAGAGACCCAGTACTTC. Translated: CASSFEGTGRQETQYF.

In the case of this clone: Its ends do not fully match the called genes, so a read error is possible. J is TRBJ2-5 and V is TRBV4-2; no clear D. The germline V gene has CDR1 LGHNA and CDR2 YNFKEQ. The CDR3 has 12 residues. In nucleotides, the CDR3 is TGTGCCAGCAGCCAAGATGCGAACTCCCCGGACTTC. Its translation is CASSQDANSPDF.

The DNA for the CDR3 is TGCGCCAGCAGCCAAGAATGGACAGGGGCGAAAAACTATGGCTACACCTTC. It yields the protein CASSQEWTGAKNYGYTF. The chain carries TRBV4-3 and TRBJ1-2; 9 bases are shared with TRBD1. This CDR3 region has 17 residues. V dropped 0 bases and J dropped 2; count of bases not matched to a gene: 7. Germline lookup yields CDR1 LGHNA and CDR2 YSLEER.

This clone was detected only a few times. This chain links TRBV20-1 with TRBJ2-5; no firm D call. Trimming took 6 bases from V and 5 from J, leaving 10 bases between them. Per the germline V gene, CDR1 is DFQATT and CDR2 is SNEGSKA (reference sequence). This CDR3 has 11 amino acids. The CDR3 here is CSAIPWETQYF. CDR3 coding DNA: TGCAGTGCAATCCCCTGGGAGACCCAGTACTTC.

The chain joins TRBV6-1 to TRBJ2-7, with 8 nucleotides matching TRBD1. Germline CDR1 and CDR2: MNHNS and SASEGT. This CDR3 contains 14 residues. With 7 bases clipped from V and 4 bases from J, the junction kept 9 bases outside the gene matches. CDR3 in amino acids: CASIIGQGKYEQYF. The CDR3 coding sequence is TGTGCCAGCATCATTGGACAGGGCAAATACGAGCAGTACTTC.

V and J are TRBV18 and TRBJ2-1, with D tentatively TRBD2 (6 bases). The CDR3 is 16 amino acids. CDR1 KGHSH and CDR2 LQKENI come from the germline V gene. The V end was cut by 4 bases, the J end by 12 bases, with 25 bases between. The CDR3 DNA is TGTGCCAGCTCACGCAACCGGGACTTGTCAGGTGATTGGCAGTTCTTC. Amino acids: CASSRNRDLSGDWQFF.

The chain couples TRBV5-5 to TRBJ1-2; D may be TRBD1 (6 bases). CDR3 length: 15 residues. Trimming removed 4 bases from V and 2 bases from J, with 15 bases in between. Germline V gives CDR1 SGHKS, CDR2 YYEKEE (reference sequence). The CDR3 bases are TGTGCCAGCAGCCCCTCGACAGGATTGAACTATGGCTACACCTTC. Protein: CASSPSTGLNYGYTF.

This clone appeared once. This chain links TRBV7-9 with TRBJ2-3, with D maybe TRBD1 (6 bases). Germline lookup yields CDR1 SEHNR and CDR2 FQNEAQ (reference sequence). The CDR3 is 15 amino acids. Trimming cost V 3 bases and J 1 base, with 11 bases left between them. CDR3 in amino acids: CASSFWSGGTDTQYF. The CDR3 region has the DNA TGTGCCAGCAGCTTTTGGTCAGGGGGCACAGATACGCAGTATTTT.

The chain employs TRBV27 and TRBJ2-5; no firm D call. V lost 7 bases to trimming and J lost 5 bases, with 17 bases between them. In germline, CDR1 is MNHEY, CDR2 SMNVEV (reference sequence). This CDR3 region has 14 residues. The CDR3 here is CASKYRSSAETQYF. CDR3 nucleotides: TGTGCCAGCAAATATAGATCAAGCGCGGAGACCCAGTACTTC.

This clone was found once. The genes are TRBV2 and TRBJ1-1, with 8 bases lining up with TRBD1. The length of the CDR3 is 14 residues. Germline-derived CDR1 and CDR2 are SNHLY and FYNNEI. Losses at the gene ends were 5 bases for V and 4 bases for J; bases not matched to a gene: 6. The CDR3 DNA is TGTGCCAGCAGTAAGGGACAGGTGATCACTGAAGCTTTCTTT. It encodes CASSKGQVITEAFF. Drawing the rest from reference TRBV2 and TRBJ1-1, the complete variable domain is EPEVTQTPSHQVTQMGQEVILRCVPISNHLYFYWYRQILGQKVEFLVSFYNNEISEKSEIFDDQFSVERPDGSNFTLKIRSTKLEDSAMYFCASSKGQVITEAFFGQGTRLTVV.

This sequence joins TRBV7-8 and TRBJ1-3; D ambiguous. CDR1 is SGHVS, CDR2 FQNEAQ, per germline. V gave up 2 bases and J gave up 0 bases, with 14 bases separating them. The CDR3 spans 17 residues. The CDR3 spells CASSLTTDSISGNTIYF. CDR3 nucleotide sequence: TGTGCCAGCAGCTTAACGACGGACTCGATCTCTGGAAACACCATATATTTT.

J is TRBJ2-7 and V is TRBV4-1, with D perhaps matching TRBD2 (5 bases). The length of the CDR3 is 14 residues. The V gene lost 0 bases and the J gene lost 5 bases, with 11 bases spanning the gap. The germline gives CDR1 MGHRA, CDR2 YSYEKL. The DNA of the CDR3 is TGCGCCAGCAGCCAAGACACTAGAGGCGACGAGCAGTACTTC. As protein: CASSQDTRGDEQYF.

The rearrangement uses TRBV4-3 and TRBJ2-4, with D maybe TRBD1 (6 bases). The V gene's germline CDR1 is LGHNA and CDR2 YSLEER. Trimming took off 1 base at V and 1 base at J, with 8 bases between the two ends. The CDR3 totals 15 residues. CDR3 nucleotides: TGCGCCAGCAGCCAAGCAGGGGCGGCCAAAAACATTCAGTACTTC. It encodes CASSQAGAAKNIQYF.

The J gene is TRBJ2-7, the V gene TRBV18; 7 nucleotides line up with TRBD1. V lost 1 base to trimming and J lost 0 bases; unmatched junction nucleotides: 3. The CDR3 has 15 residues. CDR1 KGHSH and CDR2 LQKENI come from the germline V gene. The CDR3 loop reads CASSPLDRSSYEQYF. The CDR3 DNA follows: TGTGCCAGCTCACCACTGGACAGGAGCTCCTACGAGCAGTACTTC.

The chain is built from TRBV9 and TRBJ2-1; a weak D match, TRBD2 (5 bases). CDR1 is SGDLS, CDR2 YYNGEE, per germline. V was clipped by 3 bases and J by 8 bases, with 15 bases between them. This CDR3 region has 14 residues. In DNA form, the CDR3 reads TGTGCCAGCAGCGCACGGTCCCCGGAGGATGAGCAGTTCTTC. This sequence encodes CASSARSPEDEQFF.

This rearrangement joins TRBV5-4 to TRBJ2-4; maybe TRBD2 (5 bases). Trimming removed 0 bases at V and 5 bases at J, with 12 bases between. Germline CDR1 reads SGHNT; CDR2 reads YYREEE (reference sequence). The length of the CDR3 is 15 residues. The CDR3 bases are TGTGCCAGCAGCTTGGCCCCGAGGGCCCAAAACATTCAGTACTTC. Translated: CASSLAPRAQNIQYF. The full variable domain, in which reference TRBV5-4 and TRBJ2-4 provide the parts outside the CDR3, is ETGVTQSPTHLIKTRGQQVTLRCSSQSGHNTVSWYQQALGQGPQFIFQYYREEENGRGNFPPRFSGLQFPNYSSELNVNALELDDSALYLCASSLAPRAQNIQYFGAGTRLSVL.

This clone showed up just once. The chain combines TRBV5-1 with TRBJ2-1, with 8 bases fitting TRBD2. The CDR3 is 14 residues long. Unmatched junction bases numbered 6, after V lost 0 bases and J lost 10 bases. Germline V gene sequence: CDR1 SGHRS, CDR2 YFSETQ. The CDR3 loop is CASSLELADGEQFF. In DNA, the CDR3 is TGCGCCAGCAGCTTGGAACTAGCGGATGGGGAGCAGTTCTTC.